Listed below are T cell receptor beta chains from one sample, sequenced in a study of blood T cell repertoires in COVID-19. TCRdb keeps only in-frame clones here, not all; method: immunoSEQ multiplex PCR. The profile shows about 81,000 clones, roughly 80% of them singletons. The sample was peripheral blood. These receptors originate from a human donor in a cohort sampled during active COVID-19. CDR3s include the opening cysteine and the closing phenylalanine or tryptophan. A D gene is named only where the DNA matches it firmly. Rows may omit the clone size; those that give it use once, few, many or a size class.

clone_size: few
j_call: TRBJ2-2
d_call: TRBD1
v_call: TRBV18
cdr3_nt: TGTGCCAGCTCACCGACCCTGGGACAGGGGATCACCGGGGAGCTGTTTTTT
cdr3_aa: CASSPTLGQGITGELFF

clone_size: -
j_call: TRBJ2-1
d_call: TRBD2
v_call: TRBV5-1
cdr3_nt: TGCGCCAGCAGCGAAACTAGCGGGGCTTACAATGAGCAGTTCTTC
cdr3_aa: CASSETSGAYNEQFF

clone_size: once
j_call: TRBJ2-7
d_call: TRBD1
v_call: TRBV5-4
cdr3_nt: TGTGCCAGCAGCTTGGAATCCGGGACAGGGATCTCCTACGAGCAGTACTTC
cdr3_aa: CASSLESGTGISYEQYF

clone_size: -
j_call: TRBJ2-5
d_call: -
v_call: TRBV2
cdr3_nt: TGTGCCAGCAGTGAAGCTCGGGTATCCCAGTACTTC
cdr3_aa: CASSEARVSQYF

clone_size: -
j_call: TRBJ2-5
d_call: -
v_call: TRBV7-8
cdr3_nt: TGTGCCAGCAGCCCGGGACTCCTCCAAGAGACCCAGTACTTC
cdr3_aa: CASSPGLLQETQYF

clone_size: -
j_call: TRBJ2-7
d_call: TRBD1
v_call: TRBV11-2
cdr3_nt: TGTGCCAGCAGCTTCAACAGGGGAGAACTACCCTACGAGCAGTACTTC
cdr3_aa: CASSFNRGELPYEQYF

clone_size: few
j_call: TRBJ1-6
d_call: -
v_call: TRBV24-1
cdr3_nt: TGTGCCACCCAGTCTCCAGGGGATAATTCACCCCTCCACTTT
cdr3_aa: CATQSPGDNSPLHF

clone_size: -
j_call: TRBJ2-3
d_call: -
v_call: TRBV2
cdr3_nt: TGTGCCAGCATCACGGGGTCAGATACGCAGTATTTT
cdr3_aa: CASITGSDTQYF

clone_size: -
j_call: TRBJ2-7
d_call: -
v_call: TRBV7-9
cdr3_nt: TGTGCCAGCAGCTGGGGAGCCTACGAGCAGTACTTC
cdr3_aa: CASSWGAYEQYF

clone_size: -
j_call: TRBJ1-4
d_call: -
v_call: TRBV3-1/TRBV3-2
cdr3_nt: TGTGCCAGCAGGCCGGCGGGATCCCCTAATGAAAAACTGTTTTTT
cdr3_aa: CASRPAGSPNEKLFF

clone_size: -
j_call: TRBJ2-2
d_call: -
v_call: TRBV30
cdr3_nt: TGTGCCTGGAGGATACAGGGAGCCGGGGAGCTGTTTTTT
cdr3_aa: CAWRIQGAGELFF

clone_size: -
j_call: TRBJ1-4
d_call: TRBD1
v_call: TRBV4-2
cdr3_nt: TGTGCCAGCAGCCCTTACAGGGGAGCCGATGAAAAACTGTTTTTT
cdr3_aa: CASSPYRGADEKLFF

clone_size: once
j_call: TRBJ1-2
d_call: TRBD1
v_call: TRBV25-1
cdr3_nt: TGTGCCAGCAGTGGACAGGGGCACTATGGCTACACCTTC
cdr3_aa: CASSGQGHYGYTF

clone_size: -
j_call: TRBJ1-5
d_call: TRBD1
v_call: TRBV5-1
cdr3_nt: TGCGCCAGCAGCCCGGACAGGGCTAATCAGCCCCAGCATTTT
cdr3_aa: CASSPDRANQPQHF

clone_size: -
j_call: TRBJ2-5
d_call: -
v_call: TRBV18
cdr3_nt: TGTGCCAGCTCACCACCGGCGCGGCGACAAGAGACCCAGTACTTC
cdr3_aa: CASSPPARRQETQYF

clone_size: -
j_call: TRBJ2-2
d_call: -
v_call: TRBV2
cdr3_nt: TGTGCCAGCAGCTGGGACACCCTAAACACCGGGGAGCTGTTTTTT
cdr3_aa: CASSWDTLNTGELFF

clone_size: -
j_call: TRBJ2-5
d_call: -
v_call: TRBV18
cdr3_nt: TGTGCCAGCTCACCCCCCCGAGGCGGAGAGACCCAGTACTTC
cdr3_aa: CASSPPRGGETQYF

clone_size: -
j_call: TRBJ1-5
d_call: TRBD1
v_call: TRBV15
cdr3_nt: TGTGCCACCAGCAGAGATCAGGGGGGCGGCAATCAGCCCCAGCATTTT
cdr3_aa: CATSRDQGGGNQPQHF

clone_size: -
j_call: TRBJ1-1
d_call: -
v_call: TRBV6-1
cdr3_nt: TGTGCCAGCAGTGAAGTCACTCTAATGAACACTGAAGCTTTCTTT
cdr3_aa: CASSEVTLMNTEAFF

clone_size: -
j_call: TRBJ1-1
d_call: TRBD1
v_call: TRBV3-1/TRBV3-2
cdr3_nt: TGTGCCAGCAGCCCGTCCCGGGACAGGGGAACGGCTTTCTTT
cdr3_aa: CASSPSRDRGTAFF

clone_size: -
j_call: TRBJ1-2
d_call: TRBD1
v_call: TRBV6-1
cdr3_nt: TGTGCCAGCAGTGAACCGAATGGACAGGGGATGAGGTATGGCTACACCTTC
cdr3_aa: CASSEPNGQGMRYGYTF

clone_size: -
j_call: TRBJ2-7
d_call: -
v_call: TRBV6-6
cdr3_nt: TGTGCCAGCAGATCCGGCGACGGAGCTCTCTACGAGCAGTACTTC
cdr3_aa: CASRSGDGALYEQYF

clone_size: -
j_call: TRBJ2-1
d_call: TRBD2
v_call: TRBV3-1/TRBV3-2
cdr3_nt: TGTGCCAGCAGCCCAGGAGGAGCGGGGGGGCCTAACAATGAGCAGTTCTTC
cdr3_aa: CASSPGGAGGPNNEQFF

clone_size: -
j_call: TRBJ1-6
d_call: TRBD1
v_call: TRBV6-1
cdr3_nt: TGTGCCAGCAGTGAACGGACAGGGGCCACGGGTTCACCCCTCCACTTT
cdr3_aa: CASSERTGATGSPLHF

clone_size: -
j_call: TRBJ2-5
d_call: TRBD2
v_call: TRBV5-4
cdr3_nt: TGTGCCAGCAGCCCCGGGGGGAGGAGCCAAGAGACCCAGTACTTC
cdr3_aa: CASSPGGRSQETQYF

clone_size: -
j_call: TRBJ2-7
d_call: TRBD2
v_call: TRBV19
cdr3_nt: TGTGCCAGTAGTAGGGCGGGGGGCCACTACGAGCAGTACTTC
cdr3_aa: CASSRAGGHYEQYF

clone_size: -
j_call: TRBJ2-1
d_call: TRBD1
v_call: TRBV2
cdr3_nt: TGTGCCAGCAGTGACGACAGGGGGGTTTACAATGAGCAGTTCTTC
cdr3_aa: CASSDDRGVYNEQFF

clone_size: -
j_call: TRBJ1-2
d_call: TRBD1
v_call: TRBV5-6
cdr3_nt: TGTGCCAGCAGCTCCCTTGGGACAGCCTCTCATGGCTACACCTTC
cdr3_aa: CASSSLGTASHGYTF

clone_size: -
j_call: TRBJ2-4
d_call: TRBD1
v_call: TRBV3-1/TRBV3-2
cdr3_nt: TGTGCCAGCAGCCATTACAGGGGCCAAGGCATTCAGTACTTC
cdr3_aa: CASSHYRGQGIQYF

clone_size: -
j_call: TRBJ2-7
d_call: -
v_call: TRBV12-3/TRBV12-4
cdr3_nt: TGTGCCAGCAGTCCCCGACAGAGCGAGCAGTACTTC
cdr3_aa: CASSPRQSEQYF

clone_size: -
j_call: TRBJ1-1
d_call: TRBD1
v_call: TRBV4-1
cdr3_nt: TGCGCCAGCAGAGGGACAGCGGGGAACACTGAAGCTTTCTTT
cdr3_aa: CASRGTAGNTEAFF

clone_size: once
j_call: TRBJ2-1
d_call: TRBD2
v_call: TRBV7-3
cdr3_nt: TGTGCCAGCAGCTTAATAGCGGGCGGACTAAATGAGCAGTTCTTC
cdr3_aa: CASSLIAGGLNEQFF

clone_size: once
j_call: TRBJ1-4
d_call: -
v_call: TRBV19
cdr3_nt: TGTGCCAGTAGCAGGGTTTCTGAAAAACTGTTTTTT
cdr3_aa: CASSRVSEKLFF

clone_size: -
j_call: TRBJ1-2
d_call: -
v_call: TRBV13
cdr3_nt: TGTGCCAGCAGCTTAGGCCGGGGTCAAAATGGCTACACCTTC
cdr3_aa: CASSLGRGQNGYTF

clone_size: -
j_call: TRBJ2-7
d_call: TRBD1
v_call: TRBV15
cdr3_nt: TGTGCCACCAGCAGGAAGGGACAGGGCGGGTACGAGCAGTACTTC
cdr3_aa: CATSRKGQGGYEQYF

clone_size: -
j_call: TRBJ2-3
d_call: -
v_call: TRBV5-4
cdr3_nt: TGTGCCAGCACCCCGGGTTCGGGTCCAGATACGCAGTATTTT
cdr3_aa: CASTPGSGPDTQYF

clone_size: -
j_call: TRBJ1-2
d_call: TRBD1
v_call: TRBV7-8
cdr3_nt: TGTGCCAGCAGCTTATCAGGGGGAGGTTATGGCTACACCTTC
cdr3_aa: CASSLSGGGYGYTF

clone_size: -
j_call: TRBJ2-7
d_call: TRBD2
v_call: TRBV2
cdr3_nt: TGTGCCAGCAGGATTGTTAGCGGGGGGTCCTACGAGCAGTACTTC
cdr3_aa: CASRIVSGGSYEQYF

clone_size: -
j_call: TRBJ1-3
d_call: -
v_call: TRBV18
cdr3_nt: TGTGCCAGCTCAAGCTCCCGGGTTCAGGGCACAAACACCATATATTTT
cdr3_aa: CASSSSRVQGTNTIYF

clone_size: -
j_call: TRBJ1-1
d_call: -
v_call: TRBV5-1
cdr3_nt: TGCGCCAGCAGCACTACGACAGACACTGAAGCTTTCTTT
cdr3_aa: CASSTTTDTEAFF

clone_size: -
j_call: TRBJ1-1
d_call: -
v_call: TRBV27
cdr3_nt: TGTGCCAGCAGTTTATCGGGTACAGGACGAACTGAAGCTTTCTTT
cdr3_aa: CASSLSGTGRTEAFF

clone_size: -
j_call: TRBJ1-2
d_call: -
v_call: TRBV5-1
cdr3_nt: TGCGCCAGCAGCTTTGGTCAGGGCCTCTATGGCTACACCTTC
cdr3_aa: CASSFGQGLYGYTF

clone_size: -
j_call: TRBJ2-3
d_call: -
v_call: TRBV5-1
cdr3_nt: TGCGCCAGCAGCTTGGTCGGGGAAGATACGCAGTATTTT
cdr3_aa: CASSLVGEDTQYF

clone_size: -
j_call: TRBJ2-5
d_call: TRBD2
v_call: TRBV27
cdr3_nt: TGTGCCAGCAGTCCCAGGACTAGCGGGGGAGGGGAGACCCAGTACTTC
cdr3_aa: CASSPRTSGGGETQYF

clone_size: few
j_call: TRBJ1-5
d_call: -
v_call: TRBV5-1
cdr3_nt: TGCGCCAGCAGCCCTGGTCCGACTCAGGGACAGCCCCAGCATTTT
cdr3_aa: CASSPGPTQGQPQHF

clone_size: -
j_call: TRBJ1-5
d_call: -
v_call: TRBV7-8
cdr3_nt: TGTGCCAGCAGCTCAGCAGGACAAAGCAATCAGCCCCAGCATTTT
cdr3_aa: CASSSAGQSNQPQHF

clone_size: -
j_call: TRBJ2-2
d_call: -
v_call: TRBV3-1/TRBV3-2
cdr3_nt: TGTGCCAGCAGCCTCATAGTAGGGGCCCGGACCGGGGAGCTGTTTTTT
cdr3_aa: CASSLIVGARTGELFF